The sequence of this TCR beta chain was determined in a study of OX40 agonist ivuxolimab in advanced cancers. Method: immunoSEQ multiplex PCR; TCRdb's copy keeps in-frame clones and lacks some. The repertoire consists of about 46,000 clones, with around 88% occurring once and the leading ten covering 11% to 15%. The material was CD4+ or CD8+ T cells sorted from blood, obtained in a trial of the OX40 agonist ivuxolimab. The clonotype originates from an adult with an advanced solid tumor such as melanoma, head and neck, liver or kidney cancer.

This CDR3 reads CASSPQATGASNEQFF. As DNA, the CDR3 is TGTGCCAGCTCACCACAGGCGACAGGGGCTTCCAATGAGCAGTTCTTC. The V call is TRBV18, the J call TRBJ2-1; 8 nucleotides agree with TRBD1. Trimming at V came to 1 base and at J to 6 bases, leaving 8 bases not matched to a gene. The length of the CDR3 is 16 residues. Germline CDR1 is KGHSH and CDR2 is LQKENI.